The 25 T cell receptor beta chains below come from one sample, sequenced in a study of tumor and adjacent non-tumor tissue in lung cancer. The library came from three nested PCR rounds adapted from ARM-PCR protocols. TCRdb independently ran MiXCR on the multiplex PCR reads; one entry per CDR3 protein. The sample lists under 150,000 distinct CDR3 sequences, around 65% occurring once. This sample's RNA came from whole unsorted tissue. Sequenced material: lung tumor tissue. These receptors all come from a man aged 55-75 years with small cell lung cancer.

This clonotype was detected a few times. The chain employs TRBV29-1 and TRBJ2-1; 8 positions agree with TRBD2. This CDR3 has 18 residues. Germline V gene data show CDR1 as SQVTM and CDR2 as ANQGSEA. The ends lost 6 bases at V and 4 bases at J; junction bases unmatched: 20. CDR3 DNA: TGCAGCGTGGTGGAGGGAGGGACTAGTCTTATCTCTTACAATGAGCAGTTCTTC. Residues: CSVVEGGTSLISYNEQFF.

The J gene is TRBJ2-3, the V gene TRBV4-2; 12 bases map to TRBD2. The CDR3 runs 16 residues. After removal of 0 bases from V and 6 bases from J, the junction contained 4 bases not matched to a gene. Germline CDR1 and CDR2: LGHNA and YNFKEQ. The CDR3 nucleotides are TGTGCCAGCAGCCAAGATCGGACTAGCGGGAAGGATACGCAGTATTTT. Protein sequence: CASSQDRTSGKDTQYF.

About this clonotype itself: This sequence may be a read error, since a much larger clone differs from it by one base. The chain joins TRBV20-1 to TRBJ2-5; D not resolved. In germline, CDR1 is DFQATT, CDR2 SNEGSKA (reference sequence). The CDR3 runs to 12 residues. V lost 4 bases to trimming and J lost 3 bases, with 9 bases between them. CDR3 protein: CSATRDKETQYF. The DNA for the CDR3 is TGCAGTGCTACTAGAGATAAAGAGACCCAGTACTTC.

This clonotype was recorded at least ten times. The gene calls are TRBV29-1 and TRBJ1-6; 8 positions agree with TRBD1. CDR1 SQVTM and CDR2 ANQGSEA come from the germline V gene. The CDR3 is 13 amino acids. Losses at the gene ends were 6 bases for V and 6 bases for J; bases not matched to a gene: 4. CDR3 sequence reads: CSVLTGANSPLHF. As DNA, the CDR3 is TGCAGCGTGCTGACAGGGGCTAATTCACCCCTCCACTTT.

The V gene is TRBV11-3, the J gene TRBJ2-3; D tentatively fits TRBD1 or TRBD2 (5 bases each). The V and J ends lost 1 base and 11 bases respectively, with 16 bases between them. Germline CDR1 SGHNT, CDR2 YENEEA. The CDR3 contains 14 residues. CDR3 DNA: TGTGCCAGCAGCTTAGCCCATGTGGGTGGGGGGCAGTATTTT. Translated: CASSLAHVGGGQYF.

This clonotype occurred a few times. The chain carries TRBV28 and TRBJ2-7; maybe TRBD2 (6 bases). V was shortened by 1 base and J by 5 bases, with 15 bases between the two germline ends. CDR3 length equals 15 residues. Germline V gene sequence: CDR1 MDHEN, CDR2 SYDVKM. CDR3 sequence: CASSLFVASVDEQYF. The CDR3 bases are TGTGCCAGCAGTTTATTTGTGGCTAGCGTGGACGAGCAGTACTTC.

Details on this clonotype: A clone one base away is much larger, so this may be a read error. The genes are TRBV6-1 and TRBJ2-7; the D call may be TRBD1 or TRBD2 (5 bases each). CDR1 MNHNS and CDR2 SASEGT come from the germline V gene. CDR3 length: 16 residues. The CDR3 reads CASSLQAGGRGYEQCF. CDR3 nucleotides: TGTGCCAGCAGTTTACAGGCGGGTGGTAGGGGCTACGAGCAGTGCTTC.

This clonotype was detected once. J is TRBJ2-6 and V is TRBV6-1; 10 positions match TRBD2. The ends lost 5 bases at V and 16 bases at J; junction bases unmatched: 14. Germline CDR1 is MNHNS and CDR2 is SASEGT. This CDR3 has 15 amino acids. The CDR3 DNA reads as TGTGCCAGCAGTATCAGCGGGAGGGGGGCCAATGATCTGACTTTC. It encodes CASSISGRGANDLTF.

The chain couples TRBV20-1 to TRBJ2-5, with D perhaps matching TRBD1 (6 bases). Germline loops: CDR1 DFQATT, CDR2 SNEGSKA (reference sequence). The V gene lost 0 bases and the J gene lost 2 bases, with 19 bases spanning the gap. CDR3 length: 17 amino acids. CDR3 sequence (DNA): TGCAGTGCTAGAGATCGAACGTGGGACACGGCTCAAGAGACCCAGTACTTC. This codes for CSARDRTWDTAQETQYF.

The sample holds a few counts of this clonotype. CDR3: CASSLEGRGGYTF. For the CDR3, the DNA is TGTGCCAGCAGCTTGGAGGGGCGGGGTGGCTACACCTTC. The chain uses TRBV5-4 and TRBJ1-2; tentative D call: TRBD1 (5 bases). Germline loops: CDR1 SGHNT, CDR2 YYREEE (reference sequence). The CDR3 consists of 13 residues. Trimming shortened V by 0 bases and J by 7 bases, and 10 bases separated the two germline ends.

This clonotype was detected once. A much larger clone differs from this one at a single base, so this may be a read error. The V call is TRBV5-4, the J call TRBJ2-4; 9 bases are shared with TRBD1. Germline V CDR1 and CDR2: SGHNT, YYREEE (reference sequence). The CDR3 runs 16 residues. The DNA of the CDR3 is TGTGCCAGCAGCTTGGGGGACAGGGTAGCCAAAAACATTCAGAACTTC. It encodes CASSLGDRVAKNIQNF.

V gene TRBV6-1 combines with J gene TRBJ1-5, with D perhaps TRBD1 (6 bases). Trimming stripped 3 bases from V and 9 bases from J, with 15 bases between. CDR1 and CDR2 (germline): MNHNS, SASEGT. There are 14 residues in the CDR3. CDR3 nucleotide sequence: TGTGCCAGCAGTGACCCGGGGGGCGGTCTGCCCCAGCATTTT. It codes for CASSDPGGGLPQHF.

The chain couples TRBV20-1 to TRBJ1-6, with unresolved D. CDR1 is DFQATT and CDR2 is SNEGSKA in the germline V gene (reference sequence). CDR3 length: 15 amino acids. Trimming took off 8 bases at V and 0 bases at J, with 14 bases between the two ends. The CDR3 region has the DNA TGCAGTAATATAACAAGGAGCTCCTATAATTCACCCCTCCACTTT. It yields the protein CSNITRSSYNSPLHF.

Many counts were recorded for this clonotype. The chain joins TRBV12-3 or TRBV12-4 to TRBJ2-1; 12 bases are a match to TRBD2. The CDR3 length is 15 residues. The junction had 4 bases not matched to a gene; V was cut back by 7 bases and J by 3 bases. CDR3 bases: TGTGCCAGCACCCCGACTAGCGGGAGCTACAATGAGCAGTTCTTC. This codes for CASTPTSGSYNEQFF.

This clonotype came up many times. The chain has TRBV20-1 and TRBJ2-5; the D call may be TRBD1 or TRBD2 (5 bases each). Germline CDR1 and CDR2: DFQATT and SNEGSKA (reference sequence). Between the trimmed V and J ends, which lost 0 bases and 2 bases, there was a span of 13 bases. This CDR3 is 15 amino acids long. The DNA for the CDR3 is TGCAGTGCTAGAGATATTCCTGGGGGACAAGAGACCCAGTACTTC. Translated, it gives CSARDIPGGQETQYF.

This clonotype is medium-sized. This chain links TRBV20-1 with TRBJ1-1; no definite D call. The CDR3 has 11 residues. The germline V gene has CDR1 DFQATT and CDR2 SNEGSKA (reference sequence). V lost 3 bases, J lost 3 bases, and 5 bases lay in between. The CDR3 coding sequence is TGCAGTGCTAGGGACTACACTGAAGCTTTCTTT. Residues: CSARDYTEAFF.

In the case of this clonotype: As the CDR3 is not closed by the conserved phenylalanine or tryptophan, this likely results from a read error. This sequence joins TRBV11-2 and TRBJ1-2, with D perhaps matching TRBD1 (5 bases). CDR1 is SGHAT and CDR2 is FQNNGV in the germline V gene. CDR3 size: 13 residues. Trimming cost V 5 bases and J 8 bases, with 15 bases left between them. CDR3 nucleotides: TGTGCCAGCAGCCTGGACCGCGGGGGGGGCTACACCTCC. Its protein is CASSLDRGGGYTS.

This clonotype was observed at least ten times. J is TRBJ2-7 and V is TRBV5-1; D is unresolved. Germline values: CDR1 SGHRS, CDR2 YFSETQ. The germline V and J ends were trimmed by 1 base and 5 bases, with 13 bases remaining between them. The CDR3 is 14 residues long. The DNA of the CDR3 is TGCGCCAGCAGCTTGTCTGGAGTAGTGCACGAGCAGTACTTC. It specifies CASSLSGVVHEQYF. Variable domain in full (rest from reference TRBV5-1 and TRBJ2-7): KAGVTQTPRYLIKTRGQQVTLSCSPISGHRSVSWYQQTPGQGLQFLFEYFSETQRNKGNFPGRFSGRQFSNSRSEMNVSTLELGDSALYLCASSLSGVVHEQYFGPGTRLTVT.

This sequence joins TRBV11-3 and TRBJ1-1, with 12 bases aligning to TRBD1. This CDR3 has 15 amino acids. The V gene end was trimmed by 5 bases and the J gene end by 6 bases; junction bases not matched to a gene: 7. Germline CDR1 SGHNT, CDR2 YENEEA. CDR3 coding DNA: TGTGCCAGCAGCCGAGGGACAGGGGGCGCGGCTGAAGCTTTCTTT. Translation gives CASSRGTGGAAEAFF.

This clonotype occurred a few times. The V and J genes are TRBV12-3 or TRBV12-4 and TRBJ2-3, with a tentative D call TRBD1 (5 bases). V lost 2 bases, J lost 5 bases, and 17 bases lay in between. The CDR3 length is 16 residues. This chain's CDR3 is CASSLNRVRVGDTQYF. The CDR3 DNA follows: TGTGCCAGCAGTTTAAATCGGGTCAGGGTTGGAGATACGCAGTATTTT.

The rearrangement uses TRBV24-1 and TRBJ2-3; 7 positions match TRBD2. This CDR3 has 15 amino acids. Trimming at V came to 4 bases and at J to 5 bases, leaving 8 bases not matched to a gene. The germline gives CDR1 KGHDR, CDR2 SFDVKD. The CDR3 nucleotides read TGTGCCACCAGTGAAGCGGGGAGTCGGGGAGATACGCAGTATTTT. Encoded protein: CATSEAGSRGDTQYF.

As to this clonotype: Germline and junction disagree at one end, which may indicate a read error. This chain uses TRBV6-5 with TRBJ1-4, with 12 bases matching TRBD1. This CDR3 comprises 15 residues. Germline V lookup: CDR1 MNHEY, CDR2 SVGAGI. DNA for the CDR3: TGTGCCAGCACCCCGTCCCGGGACAGGGGGCGAAAAACTGTTTTT. This gives the protein CASTPSRDRGRKTVF.

With respect to this clonotype: The final CDR3 position lacks the conserved phenylalanine or tryptophan, pointing to a likely read error. The DNA for the CDR3 is TGTGCCAGCATTGAAGAATGGGGCACAGATACGCAGTATATT. Residues: CASIEEWGTDTQYI. This chain uses TRBV6-1 with TRBJ2-3, with unresolved D. This CDR3 is 14 amino acids long. Germline loops: CDR1 MNHNS, CDR2 SASEGT.

About this clonotype itself: One end of the junction is discordant with germline, which a read error may explain. The gene calls are TRBV14 and TRBJ2-2; either TRBD1 or TRBD2 may fit D (5 bases each). The length of the CDR3 is 15 residues. Germline loops: CDR1 SGHDN, CDR2 FVKESK. CDR3 protein: CDSSPWTGRTGELIF. Here the CDR3 DNA reads TGTGACAGCAGCCCTTGGACGGGGCGGACCGGGGAGCTGATTTTT.

In the case of this clonotype: This may stem from a read error, because a much larger clone lies one nucleotide away. The rearrangement links TRBV20-1 to TRBJ2-1; tentative D call: TRBD2 (5 bases). The CDR3 extends over 12 amino acids. Germline CDR1 reads DFQATT; CDR2 reads SNEGSKA (reference sequence). This chain's CDR3 is CSARDPLEELFF. CDR3 DNA sequence: TGCAGTGCTAGAGACCCCTTGGAGGAGCTGTTCTTC.